These T cell receptor beta chains were read from a single sample in a study of cytomegalovirus exposure and HLA in healthy donors. Libraries were prepared by immunoSEQ multiplex PCR; TCRdb keeps only in-frame clonotypes and omits some of them. The data show roughly 97,000 clones, around 9.6% seen once. Sequenced input: PBMCs. The receptors here all came from a man aged 50 to 60 in good health and CMV-seropositive. Each CDR3 is given with its conserved first and last residue. A D gene is named only where the DNA matches it firmly. Rows give clone size only sometimes, using once, few, many, or a class for an expanded clone.

D: TRBD2; V: TRBV5-6; J: TRBJ2-7; size: few; DNA: TGTGCCAGCAGCTTGCCCCTAACTAGCGGAACCTACGAGCAGTACTTC; CDR3: CASSLPLTSGTYEQYF
D: TRBD1; V: TRBV5-6; J: TRBJ1-5; size: NA; DNA: TGTGCCAGCAGCTTGGGACAGGGGCGAAATAGTTATAGCAATCAGCCCCAGCATTTT; CDR3: CASSLGQGRNSYSNQPQHF
D: TRBD2; V: TRBV7-3; J: TRBJ2-2; size: NA; DNA: TGTGCCAGCAGCAGGAGCGGGAGAGGTTCGACCGGGGAGCTGTTTTTT; CDR3: CASSRSGRGSTGELFF
D: TRBD1; V: TRBV14; J: TRBJ1-2; size: NA; DNA: TGTGCCAGCAGCCCCTTAGGGGGCGATGACTTTGGCTACTCCTTC; CDR3: CASSPLGGDDFGYSF
D: NA; V: TRBV20-1; J: TRBJ2-2; size: NA; DNA: TGCAGTGCCCTGGCCACCGGGGAGCTGTTTTTT; CDR3: CSALATGELFF
D: TRBD1; V: TRBV6-1; J: TRBJ2-2; size: NA; DNA: TGTGCCAGCAGCCGGGACAGGGACACCGGGGAGCTGTTTTTT; CDR3: CASSRDRDTGELFF
D: NA; V: TRBV5-8; J: TRBJ1-2; size: few; DNA: TGTGCCAGCATCGGGGGGCGTCATGGCTACACCTTC; CDR3: CASIGGRHGYTF
D: NA; V: TRBV2; J: TRBJ1-2; size: NA; DNA: TGTGCCAGCAGTGAACGGGGCAGGGGACGGGGCTACACCTTC; CDR3: CASSERGRGRGYTF
D: NA; V: TRBV7-9; J: TRBJ2-5; size: NA; DNA: TGTGCCAGCAGCTTAGGAGGGTGGGAGACCCAGTACTTC; CDR3: CASSLGGWETQYF
D: TRBD1; V: TRBV6-5; J: TRBJ2-7; size: few; DNA: TGTGCCAGCAGTTATGTGGGACAGTCCTACGAGCAGTACTTC; CDR3: CASSYVGQSYEQYF
D: TRBD1; V: TRBV5-1; J: TRBJ2-5; size: NA; DNA: TGCGCCAGCAGCTCACGACAGGGTGTCAGTGAGACCCAGTACTTC; CDR3: CASSSRQGVSETQYF
D: NA; V: TRBV29-1; J: TRBJ1-1; size: NA; DNA: TGCAGCGCCCACCCACCGACAGTGAACACTGAAGCTTTCTTT; CDR3: CSAHPPTVNTEAFF
D: NA; V: TRBV5-1; J: TRBJ1-6; size: few; DNA: TGCGCCAGCAGCCGCGGGGGGGGCGACAATTCACCCCTCCACTTT; CDR3: CASSRGGGDNSPLHF
D: NA; V: TRBV27; J: TRBJ2-2; size: NA; DNA: TGTGCCAGCAAGCTAAGACAGAACACCGGGGAGCTGTTTTTT; CDR3: CASKLRQNTGELFF
D: TRBD2; V: TRBV6-5; J: TRBJ2-3; size: NA; DNA: TGTGCCAGCAGTTCCCTAGCGGGAAGGGCAGATACGCAGTATTTT; CDR3: CASSSLAGRADTQYF
D: NA; V: TRBV19; J: TRBJ2-6; size: few; DNA: TGTGCCAGTAGCAACTCTTTTTTAAGCTCTGGGGCCAACGTCCTGACTTTC; CDR3: CASSNSFLSSGANVLTF
D: TRBD1; V: TRBV6-5; J: TRBJ2-1; size: NA; DNA: TGTGCCAGCAGCCCGACAGGGGCCAACAATGAGCAGTTCTTC; CDR3: CASSPTGANNEQFF
D: NA; V: TRBV5-1; J: TRBJ2-1; size: few; DNA: TGCGCCAGCAGCAGTAACAAGTATGAGCAGTTCTTC; CDR3: CASSSNKYEQFF
D: NA; V: TRBV2; J: TRBJ1-5; size: NA; DNA: TGTGCCAGCAGTGTTTCTTCCAGTCAGCCCCAGCATTTT; CDR3: CASSVSSSQPQHF
D: NA; V: TRBV29-1; J: TRBJ2-5; size: NA; DNA: TGCAACGTTGAAGGACAGCACCAAGAGACCCAGTACTTC; CDR3: CNVEGQHQETQYF
D: TRBD2; V: TRBV4-1; J: TRBJ2-2; size: many; DNA: TGCGCCAGCAGCCAAGCGGGAGGGGGGCAGGCCCCCGGGGAGCTGTTTTTT; CDR3: CASSQAGGGQAPGELFF
D: TRBD1; V: TRBV11-3; J: TRBJ1-1; size: NA; DNA: TGTGCCAGCAGCGCAGACAGGGATAGCACTGAAGCTTTCTTT; CDR3: CASSADRDSTEAFF
D: NA; V: TRBV7-2; J: TRBJ2-3; size: NA; DNA: TGTGCCGGCAGCACAACAGATACGCAGTATTTT; CDR3: CAGSTTDTQYF
D: TRBD2; V: TRBV5-1; J: TRBJ2-1; size: few; DNA: TGCGCCAGCAGCTTGGGCAGGGGAATTGGGACTAGCGGAGAGGAGCAGTTCTTC; CDR3: CASSLGRGIGTSGEEQFF
D: NA; V: TRBV6-6; J: TRBJ2-7; size: NA; DNA: TGTGCCAGCCGGGGTAGGAGCTCCTACGAGCAGTACTTC; CDR3: CASRGRSSYEQYF
D: NA; V: TRBV11-2; J: TRBJ2-1; size: few; DNA: TGTGCCAGCACCAACCGAGGGTCAAGGAACAATGAGCAGTTCTTC; CDR3: CASTNRGSRNNEQFF
D: NA; V: TRBV5-1; J: TRBJ2-1; size: few; DNA: TGCGCCAGCAGCGCTCTAAGCGGAAATACCTACAATGAGCAGTTCTTC; CDR3: CASSALSGNTYNEQFF
D: TRBD1; V: TRBV5-1; J: TRBJ2-1; size: few; DNA: TGCGCCAGCAGCTTCACCGGGACAGGGGCCCCATCATGGCAGTTCTTC; CDR3: CASSFTGTGAPSWQFF
D: NA; V: TRBV28; J: TRBJ1-1; size: few; DNA: TGTGCCAGCAGTATACCCTATTTGAACACTGAAGCTTTCTTT; CDR3: CASSIPYLNTEAFF
D: TRBD1; V: TRBV7-9; J: TRBJ2-5; size: NA; DNA: TGTGCCAGCAGCACCGGGACAGATTTAAGGTTCCAGTACTTC; CDR3: CASSTGTDLRFQYF
D: TRBD2; V: TRBV5-4; J: TRBJ2-7; size: few; DNA: TGTGCCAGCAGCTTAGTTCGCGGGAGGGCGGGAGACGAGCAGTACTTC; CDR3: CASSLVRGRAGDEQYF
D: NA; V: TRBV25-1; J: TRBJ2-1; size: few; DNA: TGTGCCAGCAGTGATCGCCGGAGCTCCTACAATGAGCAGTTCTTC; CDR3: CASSDRRSSYNEQFF
D: TRBD2; V: TRBV6-6; J: TRBJ2-7; size: few; DNA: TGTGCCAGCAGGGGACTAGAGTTACCCTACGAGCAGTACTTC; CDR3: CASRGLELPYEQYF
D: TRBD2; V: TRBV7-3; J: TRBJ2-2; size: NA; DNA: TGTGCCAGCAGAACTGCGGGGGGAGTCACCGGGGAGCTGTTTTTT; CDR3: CASRTAGGVTGELFF
D: NA; V: TRBV4-1; J: TRBJ2-7; size: few; DNA: TGCGCCAGCAGCCAACGAGGGGGGGTCGAGCAGTACTTC; CDR3: CASSQRGGVEQYF
D: NA; V: TRBV11-3; J: TRBJ2-3; size: NA; DNA: TGTGCCAGCAGCTTGACGGGGAGCACAGATACGCAGTATTTT; CDR3: CASSLTGSTDTQYF
D: TRBD1; V: TRBV7-7; J: TRBJ2-5; size: few; DNA: TGTGCTAGCAGCCGCAGGGGGAGTAGGATTGCAGAGACCCAGTACTTC; CDR3: CASSRRGSRIAETQYF
D: NA; V: TRBV27; J: TRBJ2-1; size: NA; DNA: TGTGCCAGCAGACCCCTGGCAGGCGTTTGGAATGAGCAGTTCTTC; CDR3: CASRPLAGVWNEQFF
D: TRBD1; V: TRBV30; J: TRBJ1-2; size: NA; DNA: TGTGCCGGCAGCCCCGACAGGGGTGGCTACACCTTC; CDR3: CAGSPDRGGYTF
D: TRBD1; V: TRBV5-1; J: TRBJ2-5; size: NA; DNA: TGCGCCAGCAGCTTGGCGAGGGGGCGGGAGACCCAGTACTTC; CDR3: CASSLARGRETQYF
D: NA; V: TRBV5-1; J: TRBJ2-7; size: few; DNA: TGCGCCAGCAGCCGAGAAGGGAGTTCCTACGAGCAGTACTTC; CDR3: CASSREGSSYEQYF
D: TRBD1; V: TRBV28; J: TRBJ2-7; size: NA; DNA: TGTGCCAGCAGTTACCGGGACAGGGCGGTCTACGAGCAGTACTTC; CDR3: CASSYRDRAVYEQYF
D: NA; V: TRBV7-9; J: TRBJ1-1; size: NA; DNA: TGTGCCAGCAGCTTTAGCCTGAACACTGAAGCTTTCTTT; CDR3: CASSFSLNTEAFF
D: TRBD1; V: TRBV28; J: TRBJ1-6; size: few; DNA: TGTGCCAGCAGCCCCGGGACAGGCAATTCACCCCTCCACTTT; CDR3: CASSPGTGNSPLHF
D: TRBD1; V: TRBV19; J: TRBJ1-1; size: NA; DNA: TGTGCCAGTACGCAAACCGGGACAGGGTCCACTGAAGCTTTCTTT; CDR3: CASTQTGTGSTEAFF
D: NA; V: TRBV5-6; J: TRBJ1-2; size: few; DNA: TGTGCCAGCAGCCCAGGACTCTCCTATGGCTACACCTTC; CDR3: CASSPGLSYGYTF
D: NA; V: TRBV5-1; J: TRBJ2-7; size: NA; DNA: TGCGCCAGCAGTCCGCCTACCCTACTCTACGAGCAGTACTTC; CDR3: CASSPPTLLYEQYF
D: NA; V: TRBV27; J: TRBJ2-5; size: few; DNA: TGTGCCAGCGCGCTCTTAACTAGCACCCATCAAGAGACCCAGTACTTC; CDR3: CASALLTSTHQETQYF
D: TRBD1; V: TRBV7-9; J: TRBJ1-4; size: NA; DNA: TGTGCCAGCATCGGAAGGGGGCTGGATGAAAAACTGTTTTTT; CDR3: CASIGRGLDEKLFF
D: TRBD1; V: TRBV29-1; J: TRBJ1-2; size: NA; DNA: TGCAGCGTTGTGACAGGGAACAACTATGGCTACACCTTC; CDR3: CSVVTGNNYGYTF
D: NA; V: TRBV7-3; J: TRBJ2-1; size: once; DNA: TGTGCCAGCAGCTTAAGCACTCCCAATGAGCAGTTCTTC; CDR3: CASSLSTPNEQFF